A single sample is the source of the 21 T cell receptor beta chains below, sequenced in a study of early T cells in non-severe SARS-CoV-2 infection. One entry per CDR3 protein results from TCRdb running MiXCR on the 5' RACE reads. The sample yields around 70,000 distinct CDR3 sequences, over 8% seen once. The sample consisted of whole blood, taken at baseline. Receptors originate from an adult who was a healthcare worker with PCR-confirmed SARS-CoV-2 infection or an uninfected control (not recorded which).

CDR3 DNA sequence: TGTGCCAGCAGTGACGACAACTCCTATAATTCACCCCTCCACTTT. Translation gives CASSDDNSYNSPLHF. The V and J genes are TRBV28 and TRBJ1-6; D gene unclear. The CDR3 loop spans 15 amino acids. Trimming removed 5 bases from V and 0 bases from J, with 8 bases in between. Germline V gene data show CDR1 as MDHEN and CDR2 as SYDVKM.

CDR3 loop: CASSTRNRDRGYSNYGYTF. In DNA form, the CDR3 reads TGTGCCAGCAGTACAAGGAACCGGGACAGGGGATACTCTAACTATGGCTACACCTTC. The rearrangement uses TRBV12-3 or TRBV12-4 and TRBJ1-2, with 10 nucleotides matching TRBD1. J gave up 0 bases and V 5 bases, and 15 bases lay outside the gene matches. This CDR3 is built from 19 residues.

The chain couples TRBV28 to TRBJ1-5; no reliable D call. This CDR3 is built from 12 residues. The V end lost 4 bases, the J end lost 1 base, and 2 bases lay between the germline ends. Germline CDR1 MDHEN, CDR2 SYDVKM. In nucleotides, the CDR3 is TGTGCCAGCAGTTGGAGCAATCAGCCCCAGCATTTT. Amino acids: CASSWSNQPQHF.

The chain employs TRBV4-2 and TRBJ2-3, with a weak D call TRBD2 (6 bases). The CDR3 loop spans 15 amino acids. Trimming removed 0 bases at V and 5 bases at J, with 12 bases between. Germline lookup yields CDR1 LGHNA and CDR2 YNFKEQ. The CDR3, as DNA: TGTGCCAGCAGCCAAGAATCGGGGGAGGTAGATACGCAGTATTTT. This encodes CASSQESGEVDTQYF.

This clonotype was detected ten times or more. The chain couples TRBV29-1 to TRBJ1-1; no definite D call. The V gene lost 6 bases and the J gene lost 0 bases, with 5 bases spanning the gap. Germline V lookup: CDR1 SQVTM, CDR2 ANQGSEA. The CDR3 has 11 amino acids. CDR3 residues: CSVHMNTEAFF. CDR3 nucleotides: TGCAGCGTACACATGAACACTGAAGCTTTCTTT.

This clonotype was seen more than once but under ten times. The rearrangement uses TRBV7-9 and TRBJ1-3, with 7 bases aligning to TRBD1. CDR1 SEHNR and CDR2 FQNEAQ come from the germline V gene (reference sequence). The CDR3 length is 15 residues. With V trimmed by 6 bases and J by 4 bases, 9 bases remained unmatched. The chain's CDR3 is CASRNTGDTGNTIYF. The CDR3 DNA reads TGTGCCAGCAGAAATACAGGGGATACGGGAAACACCATATATTTT.

In its sample, this clonotype is medium-sized. This chain connects TRBV7-9 to TRBJ2-6, with TRBD2 matching 9 bases. This CDR3 has 16 residues. Germline V gives CDR1 SEHNR, CDR2 FQNEAQ (reference sequence). V gave up 6 bases and J gave up 2 bases; unmatched junction bases: 5. This CDR3 is CASSRRLAAGANVLTF. CDR3 bases: TGTGCCAGCAGTCGCAGACTAGCGGCTGGGGCCAACGTCCTGACTTTC.

The V and J genes are TRBV29-1 and TRBJ2-1; 7 bases map to TRBD2. The CDR3 is 13 amino acids. V shed 6 bases and J 9 bases; nucleotides not matched to a gene: 11. Germline assignment: CDR1 SQVTM and CDR2 ANQGSEA. As DNA, the CDR3 is TGCAGCGTAAATCCGGCGGGAGAGATTGAGCAGTTCTTC. This codes for CSVNPAGEIEQFF.

This clonotype has a count of ten or more. This rearrangement joins TRBV20-1 to TRBJ2-7; D is possibly TRBD1 or TRBD2 (6 bases each). Between the trimmed V and J ends, which lost 4 bases and 4 bases, there was a span of 11 bases. Germline V lookup: CDR1 DFQATT, CDR2 SNEGSKA (reference sequence). The CDR3 runs 12 residues. CDR3 nucleotides: TGCAGTGCTAACAGGGAGGATTACGAGCAGTACTTC. Translation: CSANREDYEQYF.

The chain recombines TRBV5-6 with TRBJ2-2; D might be TRBD1 or TRBD2, each matching 5 bases. The CDR3 loop spans 15 amino acids. Germline CDR1 SGHDT, CDR2 YYEEEE. V gave up 1 base and J gave up 4 bases, with 11 bases separating them. The CDR3 DNA sequence: TGTGCCAGCAGCTTGATGTGGGGGAGCACCGGGGAGCTGTTTTTT. It is translated as CASSLMWGSTGELFF.

The V and J genes are TRBV30 and TRBJ2-1; the match to TRBD2 covers 14 bases. The CDR3 has 15 amino acids. Trimming removed 1 base from V and 9 bases from J; junction bases left unmatched: 5. The germline V gene encodes CDR1 GTSNPN and CDR2 SVGIG (reference sequence). The CDR3 DNA reads TGTGCCTGGAGTGGGACTAGCGGGAGGTTTAGTGAGCAGTTCTTC. Amino acid sequence: CAWSGTSGRFSEQFF.

The J gene is TRBJ2-1, the V gene TRBV28, with 7 bases fitting TRBD2. V shed 2 bases and J 10 bases; nucleotides not matched to a gene: 11. The CDR3 runs to 15 residues. The germline V gene encodes CDR1 MDHEN and CDR2 SYDVKM. As DNA, the CDR3 is TGTGCCAGCAGTTTACTCCGGGACTACATCACGGAGCAGTTCTTC. Residues: CASSLLRDYITEQFF.

The chain carries TRBV10-3 and TRBJ2-2; TRBD1 is a possible D gene (6 bases). The ends were cut back, 11 bases at V and 2 bases at J, with 15 bases in the middle. The CDR3 runs 14 residues. Germline lookup yields CDR1 ENHRY and CDR2 SYGVKD. CDR3 nucleotides: TGTGCCGCTAGGGTAGGGGGAAACACCGGGGAGCTGTTTTTT. Translation: CAARVGGNTGELFF.

This clonotype was recorded only once. V gene TRBV7-2 combines with J gene TRBJ2-5; unclear D gene. The V and J ends lost 5 bases and 1 base respectively, with 5 bases between them. In germline, CDR1 is SGHTA, CDR2 FQGNSA. CDR3 length: 12 amino acids. CDR3 sequence reads: CASSPFQETQYF. The CDR3 region has the DNA TGTGCCAGCAGCCCATTCCAAGAGACCCAGTACTTC.

The chain links TRBV7-6 to TRBJ2-1; D may be TRBD2 (6 bases). The V gene lost 1 base and the J gene lost 4 bases, with 14 bases spanning the gap. Germline CDR1 is SGHVS and CDR2 is FNYEAQ. The CDR3 sequence is 16 residues long. CDR3 in amino acids: CASSLEGSGAYNEQFF. CDR3 coding DNA: TGTGCCAGCAGCTTAGAGGGTAGCGGAGCATACAATGAGCAGTTCTTC.

This clonotype came up a few times. The chain joins TRBV11-3 to TRBJ2-1; the match to TRBD2 covers 7 bases. This CDR3 comprises 12 residues. Trimming at V came to 3 bases and at J to 7 bases, leaving 0 bases not matched to a gene. Looked up from germline, CDR1 is SGHNT and CDR2 is YENEEA. CDR3 amino acids: CASSFSGNEQFF. For the CDR3, the DNA is TGTGCCAGCAGCTTTAGCGGGAATGAGCAGTTCTTC.

This chain connects TRBV29-1 to TRBJ2-1; 10 bases fit TRBD2. The CDR3 contains 13 residues. CDR1 is SQVTM and CDR2 is ANQGSEA in the germline V gene. V lost 5 bases and J lost 9; bases outside the gene matches: 7. CDR3 loop: CSVRASGRTEQFF. The CDR3 region has the DNA TGCAGCGTTCGGGCTAGCGGGAGAACTGAGCAGTTCTTC.

Concerning this clonotype: A single base separates this from a much larger clone, so it may be a read error. V and J are TRBV5-5 and TRBJ2-1, with D possibly TRBD1 on 5 matching bases. There are 16 residues in the CDR3. Germline loops: CDR1 SGHKS, CDR2 YYEKEE (reference sequence). V was pared by 4 bases and J by 14 bases, with 28 bases between. The CDR3 sequence is CASSLSTSRVDSFEFF. The DNA for the CDR3 is TGTGCCAGCAGCCTATCCACTTCCAGGGTTGACTCTTTCGAGTTCTTC.

This clonotype was recorded many times. V and J are TRBV3-1 and TRBJ1-6, with D uncertain. Trimming removed 0 bases at V and 0 bases at J, with 15 bases between. Germline assignment: CDR1 LGHDT and CDR2 YNNKEL (reference sequence). The CDR3 extends over 19 amino acids. DNA of the CDR3: TGTGCCAGCAGCCAAGAATTCCGAGCTACGACCTCCTATAATTCACCCCTCCACTTT. Its translation: CASSQEFRATTSYNSPLHF.

This clonotype appeared many times. The V and J genes are TRBV27 and TRBJ2-1; D unclear. The germline CDR1 and CDR2 sequences are MNHEY and SMNVEV (reference sequence). V lost 2 bases and J lost 9, with 11 bases in between. This CDR3 is built from 13 residues. The CDR3 reads CASSLKAIGEQFF. The CDR3 nucleotides are TGTGCCAGCAGTTTAAAGGCGATCGGTGAGCAGTTCTTC.

This clonotype occurred a few times. The V gene is TRBV10-3, the J gene TRBJ2-7, with 8 bases that match TRBD1. CDR3 length: 13 residues. With 4 bases clipped from V and 1 base from J, the junction kept 0 bases outside the gene matches. The V gene's germline CDR1 is ENHRY and CDR2 SYGVKD. The CDR3 DNA reads TGTGCCATCAGTGGGACAGGGTCCTACGAGCAGTACTTC. It translates to CAISGTGSYEQYF.